Listed below are T cell receptor beta chains from one sample, sequenced in a study of regulatory T cells in long-lasting Graves disease. TCRdb reanalysed the multiplex PCR reads using MiXCR and keeps one entry per CDR3 protein. The data contain 400,000 to 500,000 distinct CDR3 sequences, 14% of them singletons. These data are also associated with another study on T cells in Graves' hyperthyroidism and ophthalmopathy.

Here the sequenced sample was peripheral blood mononuclear cells (PBMCs), taken at new diagnosis, from a patient treated with antithyroid drugs. These receptors were obtained from a woman aged 50 to 60 with Graves disease. The CDR3 runs from the conserved cysteine through the conserved F or W. D genes are given only for firm matches. The size field is filled for only some rows; it gives once, few, many or a size class.

CATSDRSGQGVLTDTQYF,TGTGCCACCAGTGATCGGTCTGGACAGGGGGTCCTCACAGATACGCAGTATTTT,many,TRBJ2-3,TRBV24-1,TRBD1
CASSTADRGRTYGYTF,TGCGCCAGCAGTACCGCGGACAGGGGGCGAACCTATGGCTACACCTTC,many,TRBJ1-2,TRBV5-1,TRBD1
CASSSYRGGEQYF,TGTGCCAGCAGCTCATACAGGGGGGGGGAGCAGTACTTC,many,TRBJ2-7,TRBV7-6,.
CASSGQFLGEQYF,TGCGCCAGCAGTGGACAGTTCCTGGGGGAGCAGTACTTC,few,TRBJ2-7,TRBV10-1,.
CASSFAGSAEYGYTF,TGTGCCAGCAGTTTTGCGGGTTCGGCCGAGTATGGCTACACCTTC,.,TRBJ1-2,TRBV27,.
CATSGAGGPNEQFF,TGTGCCACCAGTGGGGCGGGAGGGCCGAATGAGCAGTTCTTC,few,TRBJ2-1,TRBV24-1,TRBD2
CASSLRPGLVETQYF,TGTGCCAGCAGCTTGCGGCCGGGACTAGTGGAGACCCAGTACTTC,many,TRBJ2-5,TRBV5-5,TRBD2
CASRDTANTEAFF,TGTGCCAGCAGAGATACAGCGAACACTGAAGCTTTCTTT,few,TRBJ1-1,TRBV27,.
CAWEWTGGTEAFF,TGTGCCTGGGAATGGACAGGGGGCACTGAAGCTTTCTTT,many,TRBJ1-1,TRBV30,TRBD1
CASSTGTGSNSPLHF,TGTGCCAGCAGCACCGGGACAGGGAGCAATTCACCCCTCCACTTT,.,TRBJ1-6,TRBV7-9,TRBD1
CASGELGGTDTQYF,TGTGCCAGTGGGGAGCTGGGGGGCACAGATACGCAGTATTTT,.,TRBJ2-3,TRBV19,.
CASTSSGDSRNTIYF,TGTGCCAGCACCTCAAGCGGGGACAGTCGGAACACCATATATTTT,many,TRBJ1-3,TRBV28,TRBD1
CATGTARSGNTIYF,TGTGCCACTGGGACTGCCCGCTCTGGAAACACCATATATTTT,.,TRBJ1-3,TRBV10-3,.
CASSLGGGPRYNEQFF,TGCGCCAGCAGCTTGGGGGGGGGCCCCCGGTACAATGAGCAGTTCTTC,few,TRBJ2-1,TRBV5-1,.
CASKGDANTEAFF,TGTGCCAGCAAAGGAGACGCGAACACTGAAGCTTTCTTT,few,TRBJ1-1,TRBV2,.
CASSQRGGYSYNEQFF,TGTGCCAGCTCACAGCGCGGGGGCTACTCCTACAATGAGCAGTTCTTC,many,TRBJ2-1,TRBV18,.
CASSIWLGTSGSLTDTQYF,TGTGCCAGCAGCATCTGGTTGGGGACTAGCGGGAGCCTCACAGATACGCAGTATTTT,.,TRBJ2-3,TRBV7-2,TRBD2
CATCAGSGSFEQFF,TGTGCCACCTGCGCGGGTAGCGGGAGTTTTGAGCAGTTCTTC,many,TRBJ2-1,TRBV24-1,TRBD2
CSACGTSSSYEQYF,TGCAGTGCTTGCGGGACCTCCAGCTCCTACGAGCAGTACTTC,many,TRBJ2-7,TRBV20-1,.
CASRSLMNTEAFF,TGCGCCAGCCGTAGTCTGATGAACACTGAAGCTTTCTTT,many,TRBJ1-1,TRBV5-1,.
CASSQGQGSSVNTEAFF,TGTGCCAGCAGCCAAGGACAGGGGAGTAGTGTGAACACTGAAGCTTTCTTT,many,TRBJ1-1,TRBV3-1,TRBD1
CASSLLAGPTDTQYF,TGTGCCAGCAGTCTACTAGCGGGCCCCACAGATACGCAGTATTTT,many,TRBJ2-3,TRBV12-3/TRBV12-4,TRBD2
CASSLEGLAFF,TGTGCCAGCAGCTTGGAGGGCTTAGCTTTCTTT,many,TRBJ1-1,TRBV5-4,.
CASSQEVLGYNEQFF,TGCGCCAGCAGCCAAGAAGTCCTGGGCTACAATGAGCAGTTCTTC,once,TRBJ2-1,TRBV4-1,.
CASSLVPGLSTDTQYF,TGCGCCAGCAGCTTGGTTCCGGGTCTAAGCACAGATACGCAGTATTTT,many,TRBJ2-3,TRBV5-1,.
CASSEVALAGRNNEQFF,TGTGCCAGCAGTGAGGTGGCACTAGCGGGAAGAAACAATGAGCAGTTCTTC,few,TRBJ2-1,TRBV6-1,TRBD2
CASSATGTQNTEAFF,TGTGCCAGCAGTGCCACCGGGACACAAAACACTGAAGCTTTCTTT,many,TRBJ1-1,TRBV12-3/TRBV12-4,.
CSVSYNTGELFF,TGCAGCGTCTCATACAACACCGGGGAGCTGTTTTTT,.,TRBJ2-2,TRBV29-1,.
CASSLSAEQETQYF,TGTGCCAGCTCACTATCAGCGGAACAAGAGACCCAGTACTTC,many,TRBJ2-5,TRBV18,.
CASGLTPGRGTGNEQFF,TGTGCTAGTGGTTTGACCCCGGGGAGAGGGACTGGGAATGAGCAGTTCTTC,many,TRBJ2-1,TRBV12-5,.
CASSYQQGWVKQETQYF,TGTGCCAGCAGCTACCAACAGGGCTGGGTAAAACAAGAGACCCAGTACTTC,.,TRBJ2-5,TRBV7-6,.
CASSLLGTSGPDTQYF,TGTGCCAGCAGTTTATTGGGGACTAGCGGGCCAGATACGCAGTATTTT,many,TRBJ2-3,TRBV27,TRBD2
CATKTGTGVSGANVLTF,TGTGCCACAAAAACCGGGACAGGGGTTTCTGGGGCCAACGTCCTGACTTTC,.,TRBJ2-6,TRBV19,TRBD1